Sequencing of this TCR beta chain was carried out in a study of blood T cell repertoires in COVID-19. V gave up 4 bases and J gave up 5 bases, with 19 bases separating them. Germline loops: CDR1 SGDLS, CDR2 YYNGEE. The CDR3 length is 15 residues. Using immunoSEQ multiplex PCR, the repertoire was profiled, and TCRdb retains in-frame clones only, with some absent. The sample lists roughly 200,000 clones, roughly nine tenths occurring once. The chain carries TRBV9 and TRBJ2-7, with a possible D match to TRBD2 (6 bases). The sequenced sample consisted of peripheral blood. The TCR comes from a man aged 35 to 55 with acute or convalescent COVID-19. CDR3 residues: CASSPTPRRDDEQYF. The CDR3 DNA sequence: TGTGCCAGCAGCCCGACCCCTAGGCGGGACGACGAGCAGTACTTC. The full variable domain, completed using reference TRBV9 and TRBJ2-7, is DSGVTQTPKHLITATGQRVTLRCSPRSGDLSVYWYQQSLDQGLQFLIQYYNGEERAKGNILERFSAQQFPDLHSELNLSSLELGDSALYFCASSPTPRRDDEQYFGPGTRLTVT.